This T cell receptor (beta chain) was obtained from a study of CD4 T cells in relation to SARS-CoV-2 and coronaviruses. Study at large: The HLA restriction of the shared crossreactive spike epitopes was mapped.

Study results and caveats: This crossreactivity analysis covered spike protein alone, no other viral proteins.

Germline V gene lookup returns CDR1 KGHDR and CDR2 SFDVKD. Trimming stripped 4 bases from V and 8 bases from J, with 8 bases between. The length of the CDR3 is 12 residues. A note on this clone: The target antigen is unknown.

Sequencing was performed with immunoSEQ multiplex PCR; in TCRdb, only in-frame clones are kept and a portion is missing. The profile shows more than 15,000 clones, around 73% of them singletons. Unexposed donor CD4+ T cells date from about 2011-2018, before the COVID-19 pandemic. The cells were cultured for about ten days before CD4+ T cells were isolated. Unexposed-donor CD4+ T cells were probed with SARS-CoV-2 S/N and four cold-coronavirus spikes, cells permitting. Cultures received half-medium IL-2 refreshes on days 3 and 7. Sequencing was done on a sample of CD4+ T cells from PBMCs, cultured in vitro. This sequence joins TRBV24-1 and TRBJ2-1; the D is unclear. This receptor was taken from a human donor in good health. The CDR3 coding sequence is TGTGCCACCAGTGACCGCTTTCATGAGCAGTTCTTC. It codes for CATSDRFHEQFF.